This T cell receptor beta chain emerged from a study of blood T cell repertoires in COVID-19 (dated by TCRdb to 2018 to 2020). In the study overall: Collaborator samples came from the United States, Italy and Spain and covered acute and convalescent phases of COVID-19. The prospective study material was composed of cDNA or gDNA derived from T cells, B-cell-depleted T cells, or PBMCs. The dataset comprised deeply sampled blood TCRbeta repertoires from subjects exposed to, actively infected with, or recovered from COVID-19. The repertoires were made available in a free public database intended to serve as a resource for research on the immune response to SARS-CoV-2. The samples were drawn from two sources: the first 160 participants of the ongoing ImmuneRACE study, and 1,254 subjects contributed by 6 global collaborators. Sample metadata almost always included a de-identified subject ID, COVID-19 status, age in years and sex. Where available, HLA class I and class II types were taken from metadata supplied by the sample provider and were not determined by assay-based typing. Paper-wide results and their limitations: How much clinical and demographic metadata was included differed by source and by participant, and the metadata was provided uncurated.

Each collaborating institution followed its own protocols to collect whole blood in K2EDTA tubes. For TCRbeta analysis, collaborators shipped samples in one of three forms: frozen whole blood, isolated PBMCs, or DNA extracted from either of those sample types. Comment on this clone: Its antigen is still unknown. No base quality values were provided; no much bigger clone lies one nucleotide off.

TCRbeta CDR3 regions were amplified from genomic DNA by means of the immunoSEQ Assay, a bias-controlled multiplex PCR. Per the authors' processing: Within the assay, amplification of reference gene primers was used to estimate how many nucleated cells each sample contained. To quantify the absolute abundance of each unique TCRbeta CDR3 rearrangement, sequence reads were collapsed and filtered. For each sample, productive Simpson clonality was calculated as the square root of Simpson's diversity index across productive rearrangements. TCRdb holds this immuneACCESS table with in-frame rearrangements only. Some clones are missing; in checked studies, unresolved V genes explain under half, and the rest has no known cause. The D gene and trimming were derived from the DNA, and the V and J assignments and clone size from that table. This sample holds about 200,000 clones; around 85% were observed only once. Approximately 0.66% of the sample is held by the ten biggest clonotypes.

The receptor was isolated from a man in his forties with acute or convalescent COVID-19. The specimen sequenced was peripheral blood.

The nucleotides are TGTGCCAGCAGTTTTTGGAGGGAAAATGAAAAACTGTTTTTT. Its translation reads: CASSFWRENEKLFF. The V and J genes are TRBV28 and TRBJ1-4; no D segment can be confidently identified. The germline V gene provides CDR1 MDHEN and CDR2 SYDVKM. The V and J ends are trimmed by 3 bases and 5 bases, leaving 10 bases between them. The CDR3 starts with the cysteine, ends with the phenylalanine, and has 14 residues. Just the 42-base CDR3 DNA is kept, in frame starting at base 1.